A selection of T cell receptor beta chains follows, all from one sample in a study of PD-L1 blockade in urothelial cancer. Measured with immunoSEQ multiplex PCR; TCRdb has only the in-frame clones, and not every one. The table records 85,000 to 90,000 clones, 90% of them present only once. Sequenced here: PBMCs, sampled around atezolizumab (anti-PD-L1) treatment. The receptors come from a man aged 60 to 75 with urothelial cancer. Both conserved end residues are part of each CDR3. D genes are given only for firm matches. Size values are once, few and many counts, or a class for expanded clones, and some rows have none.

clone size,V gene,J gene,D gene,CDR3 DNA,CDR3 protein
NA,TRBV9,TRBJ1-2,TRBD1,TGTGCCAGCAGCGTAGTTGCAGGGGGCGTGTCGGGCGGCTACACCTTC,CASSVVAGGVSGGYTF
NA,TRBV6-1,TRBJ2-3,TRBD1,TGTGCCACCTCCATGGACAGGTCCACAGATACGCAGTATTTT,CATSMDRSTDTQYF
NA,TRBV10-3,TRBJ1-4,NA,TGTGCCATCAGTGAGAGGGAGACAACTAATGAAAAACTGTTTTTT,CAISERETTNEKLFF
NA,TRBV29-1,TRBJ1-2,NA,TGCAGCGTTGAAAGTACGGCAGGTACTAACTATGGCTACACCTTC,CSVESTAGTNYGYTF
NA,TRBV5-6,TRBJ1-5,NA,TGTGCCAGCAGCTCGATCGGGGGCAATCAGCCCCAGCATTTT,CASSSIGGNQPQHF
NA,TRBV5-1,TRBJ2-7,NA,TGCGCCAGCAGCTTGGCAGGGGCTCCGTCCTACGAGCAGTACTTC,CASSLAGAPSYEQYF
few,TRBV9,TRBJ1-6,TRBD1,TGTGCCAGCAGCCAAGGAGAGGGGACAGGGTATAATTCACCCCTCCACTTT,CASSQGEGTGYNSPLHF
NA,TRBV10-1,TRBJ2-3,NA,TGCGCCAGCAGTGAGCAGGCCGCAGATACGCAGTATTTT,CASSEQAADTQYF
NA,TRBV7-9,TRBJ2-7,NA,TGTGCCAGCAGCTCCAAAGTCAGGGACTTTAACGAGCAGTACTTC,CASSSKVRDFNEQYF
few,TRBV6-5,TRBJ1-3,NA,TGTGCCATCAAACCGAAGAGGGCTGGAAACACCATATATTTT,CAIKPKRAGNTIYF
once,TRBV27,TRBJ2-7,TRBD1,TGTGCCAGCAGAACGTACAGGGGTTACTCCTACGAGCAGTACTTC,CASRTYRGYSYEQYF
NA,TRBV28,TRBJ1-2,NA,TGTGCCAGCAGTCTGGGACAAAACTATGGCTACACCTTC,CASSLGQNYGYTF
NA,TRBV7-2,TRBJ1-1,TRBD1,TGTGCCAGCAGCTTACAGGGGGCGAACACTGAAGCTTTCTTT,CASSLQGANTEAFF
NA,TRBV13,TRBJ2-5,TRBD2,TGTGCCAGCAGCACCCGACTAGCGGGAGGCGGGGAGACCCAGTACTTC,CASSTRLAGGGETQYF
NA,TRBV6-1,TRBJ1-5,NA,TGTGCCAGCGGTAAATCGACAGGTACGAATCAGCCCCAGCATTTT,CASGKSTGTNQPQHF
NA,TRBV6-5,TRBJ1-4,TRBD1,TGTGCCAGCAGTCCGGGACAGGGAAGTAATGAAAAACTGTTTTTT,CASSPGQGSNEKLFF
once,TRBV28,TRBJ1-2,TRBD1,TGTGCCAGCAGTCCCCCGGGACAGGGGGAGATCTATGGCTACACCTTC,CASSPPGQGEIYGYTF
NA,TRBV29-1,TRBJ1-2,NA,TGCAGCGTACAGGAGTCAAACTATGGCTACACCTTC,CSVQESNYGYTF
once,TRBV28,TRBJ1-1,TRBD1,TGTGCCAGCAGGAGCACAGGGGCCCTGAACACTGAAGCTTTCTTT,CASRSTGALNTEAFF
NA,TRBV30,TRBJ2-5,NA,TGTGCCTGGAGTGGGACAGGGACTAGCTCTGGGACCCAGTACTTC,CAWSGTGTSSGTQYF
NA,TRBV7-2,TRBJ2-3,NA,TGTGCCAGCAGCTTACGCGGGATAGATACGCAGTATTTT,CASSLRGIDTQYF
NA,TRBV11-3,TRBJ2-2,NA,TGTGCCAGCAGCTTACCCCGGCTCAGGGCTAACACCGGGGAGCTGTTTTTT,CASSLPRLRANTGELFF
NA,TRBV30,TRBJ1-3,NA,TGTGCCTGGAGTCGAACAGGGCATTCTGGAAACACCATATATTTT,CAWSRTGHSGNTIYF
NA,TRBV7-9,TRBJ1-1,TRBD1,TGTGCCAGCAGCAATCTGAAGGGACAGAAGATTGAAGCTTTCTTT,CASSNLKGQKIEAFF
NA,TRBV9,TRBJ1-2,TRBD1,TGTGCCAGCAGCTCCGGACAGGGCGGCTACACCTTC,CASSSGQGGYTF
NA,TRBV5-1,TRBJ1-6,TRBD1,TGCGCCAGCAGCTTGCAGGGGGCCGATTCACCCCTCCACTTT,CASSLQGADSPLHF
NA,TRBV6-1,TRBJ2-6,NA,TGTGCCAGCAGTGAACAACAGGGCTCTGGGGCCAACGTCCTGACTTTC,CASSEQQGSGANVLTF
NA,TRBV15,TRBJ2-5,NA,TGTGCCACTGGAGTCGAGACCCAGTACTTC,CATGVETQYF
NA,TRBV6-5,TRBJ2-3,TRBD2,TGTGCCAGCAGGCGGACTAGCGGGAGGCACGATACGCAGTATTTT,CASRRTSGRHDTQYF
NA,TRBV28,TRBJ1-4,TRBD1,TGTGCCAGCAGTTTTCGCACAGGGGGCTTTGAAAAACTGTTTTTT,CASSFRTGGFEKLFF
NA,TRBV12-5,TRBJ2-5,TRBD1,TGTGCTAGTGGGCCTTCGGGACAGGGCACCCAGTACTTC,CASGPSGQGTQYF
NA,TRBV7-8,TRBJ1-5,TRBD1,TGTGCCAGCAGCTTAGGAGGGGGCTTGGGCAATCAGCCCCAGCATTTT,CASSLGGGLGNQPQHF
NA,TRBV5-4,TRBJ2-3,TRBD2,TGTGCCAGCAGCGCCGGGACTAGCGGGACAGATACGCAGTATTTT,CASSAGTSGTDTQYF
NA,TRBV5-1,TRBJ2-5,TRBD2,TGCGCCAGCAGCACCGGACTAGCGGGAGGGTTAGAGGAGACCCAGTACTTC,CASSTGLAGGLEETQYF
NA,TRBV25-1,TRBJ1-2,NA,TGTGCCAGCAGTGAAGGAGACAGGTACCATGGCTACACCTTC,CASSEGDRYHGYTF
NA,TRBV4-3,TRBJ2-7,NA,TGCGCCAGCAGCCAAACTGAGAACTACGAGCAGTACTTC,CASSQTENYEQYF
NA,TRBV6-5,TRBJ2-1,TRBD2,TGTGCCAGCAGTTCTAGCGGGGGGCGCTACAATGAGCAGTTCTTC,CASSSSGGRYNEQFF
NA,TRBV28,TRBJ2-1,TRBD2,TGTGCCAGCAGACGGACTAGTTCCTACAATGAGCAGTTCTTC,CASRRTSSYNEQFF
NA,TRBV7-2,TRBJ1-2,NA,TGTGCCAGCAGCTTATCTGGCTCGGGGGTGGGCGGCTACACCTTC,CASSLSGSGVGGYTF
NA,TRBV10-3,TRBJ1-1,TRBD1,TGTGCCATCAGTATAGGGACAGGGCAGGAAGTGGCTTTCTTT,CAISIGTGQEVAFF
NA,TRBV7-2,TRBJ1-6,NA,TGTGCCAGCAGACAACAGGGTAACAACGCGAATTCACCCCTCCACTTT,CASRQQGNNANSPLHF
NA,TRBV10-2,TRBJ1-1,NA,TGCGCCAGCATCACAGATTCCGAAGCAAAAGCTTTCTTT,CASITDSEAKAFF
NA,TRBV7-2,TRBJ2-1,NA,TGTGCCAGCAGCTTAGTAGGACTAATGAATGAGCAGTTCTTC,CASSLVGLMNEQFF
NA,TRBV2,TRBJ2-2,TRBD2,TGTGCCAGTCAGAATCCTAGCGGGATGAGTTCCGGGGAGCTGTTTTTT,CASQNPSGMSSGELFF